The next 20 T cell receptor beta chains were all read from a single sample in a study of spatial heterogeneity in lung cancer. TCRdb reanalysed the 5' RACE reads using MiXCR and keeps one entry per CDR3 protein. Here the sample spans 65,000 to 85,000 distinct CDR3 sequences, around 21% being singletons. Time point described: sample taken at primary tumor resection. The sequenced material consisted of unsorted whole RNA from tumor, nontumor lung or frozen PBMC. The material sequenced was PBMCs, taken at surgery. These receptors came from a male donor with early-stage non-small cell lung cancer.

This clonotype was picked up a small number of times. The CDR3 DNA reads TGTGCCAGCAGTTCCTCGTCCAGGGGGACAAATCAGCCCCAGCATTTT. Its protein is CASSSSSRGTNQPQHF. V is TRBV28 and J is TRBJ1-5, with 7 bases that match TRBD1. After removal of 4 bases from V and 4 bases from J, the junction contained 10 bases not matched to a gene. Germline CDR1 reads MDHEN; CDR2 reads SYDVKM. The CDR3 is 16 residues long. The full variable domain, with the rest looked up from reference TRBV28 and TRBJ1-5, is DVKVTQSSRYLVKRTGEKVFLECVQDMDHENMFWYRQDPGLGLRLIYFSYDVKMKEKGDIPEGYSVSREKKERFSLILESASTNQTSMYLCASSSSSRGTNQPQHFGDGTRLSIL.

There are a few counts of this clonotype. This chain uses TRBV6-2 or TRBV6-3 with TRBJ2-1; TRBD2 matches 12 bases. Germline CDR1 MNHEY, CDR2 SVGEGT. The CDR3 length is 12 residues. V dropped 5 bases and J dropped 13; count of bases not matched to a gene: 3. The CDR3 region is CASSRTSGEQFF. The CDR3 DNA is TGTGCCAGCAGTCGGACTAGCGGGGAACAGTTCTTC.

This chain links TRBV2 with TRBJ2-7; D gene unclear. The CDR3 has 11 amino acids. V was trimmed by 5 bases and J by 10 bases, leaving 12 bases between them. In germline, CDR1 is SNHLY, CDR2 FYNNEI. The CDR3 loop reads CASSLTESQYF. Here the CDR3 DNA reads TGTGCCAGCAGTCTGACGGAGTCCCAGTACTTC.

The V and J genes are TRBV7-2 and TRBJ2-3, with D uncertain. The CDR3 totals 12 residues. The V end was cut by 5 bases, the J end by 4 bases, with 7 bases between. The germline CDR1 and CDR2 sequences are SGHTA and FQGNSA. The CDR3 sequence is CASSRTPDTQYF. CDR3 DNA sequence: TGTGCCAGCAGCCGGACCCCAGATACGCAGTATTTT. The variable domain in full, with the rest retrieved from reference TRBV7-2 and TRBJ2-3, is GAGVSQSPSNKVTEKGKDVELRCDPISGHTALYWYRQSLGQGLEFLIYFQGNSAPDKSGLPSDRFSAERTGGSVSTLTIQRTQQEDSAVYLCASSRTPDTQYFGPGTRLTVL.

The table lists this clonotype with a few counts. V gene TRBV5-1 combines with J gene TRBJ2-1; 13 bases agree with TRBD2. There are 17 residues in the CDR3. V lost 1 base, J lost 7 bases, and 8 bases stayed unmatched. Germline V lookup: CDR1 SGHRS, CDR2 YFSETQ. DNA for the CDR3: TGCGCCAGCAGCTTGAAACTAGCGGGAGGGCCTGGGAATGAGCAGTTCTTC. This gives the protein CASSLKLAGGPGNEQFF.

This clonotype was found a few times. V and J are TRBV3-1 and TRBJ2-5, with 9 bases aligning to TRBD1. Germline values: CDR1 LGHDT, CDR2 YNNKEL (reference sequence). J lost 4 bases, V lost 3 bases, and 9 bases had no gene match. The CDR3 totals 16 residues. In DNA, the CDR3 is TGTGCCAGCAGCCAGCCCGGGACAGGGAACGGAGAGACCCAGTACTTC. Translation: CASSQPGTGNGETQYF.

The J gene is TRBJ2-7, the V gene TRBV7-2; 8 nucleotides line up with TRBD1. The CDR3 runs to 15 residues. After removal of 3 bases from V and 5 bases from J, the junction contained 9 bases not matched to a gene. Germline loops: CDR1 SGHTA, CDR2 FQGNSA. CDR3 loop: CASSLGQGAWDEQYF. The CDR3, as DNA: TGTGCCAGCAGCTTGGGGCAGGGGGCGTGGGACGAGCAGTACTTC.

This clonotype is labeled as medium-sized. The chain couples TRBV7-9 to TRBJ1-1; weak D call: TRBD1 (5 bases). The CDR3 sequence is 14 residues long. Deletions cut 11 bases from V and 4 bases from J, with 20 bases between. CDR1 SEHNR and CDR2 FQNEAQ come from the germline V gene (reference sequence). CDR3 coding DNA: TGTGCCTCCAGGGCGGCCGCCTGGGGCACTGAAGCTTTCTTT. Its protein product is CASRAAAWGTEAFF.

The CDR3 nucleotides are TGCGCCAGCAGCTTTGGAGGACAGAGAGAGACCCAGTACTTC. Amino acid sequence: CASSFGGQRETQYF. The genes are TRBV5-1 and TRBJ2-5, with D possibly matching TRBD1 (6 bases). Germline lookup yields CDR1 SGHRS and CDR2 YFSETQ. V was cut by 2 bases and J by 4 bases, with 12 bases left in between. This CDR3 contains 14 residues. The whole variable domain, remainder taken from reference TRBV5-1 and TRBJ2-5, is KAGVTQTPRYLIKTRGQQVTLSCSPISGHRSVSWYQQTPGQGLQFLFEYFSETQRNKGNFPGRFSGRQFSNSRSEMNVSTLELGDSALYLCASSFGGQRETQYFGPGTRLLVL.

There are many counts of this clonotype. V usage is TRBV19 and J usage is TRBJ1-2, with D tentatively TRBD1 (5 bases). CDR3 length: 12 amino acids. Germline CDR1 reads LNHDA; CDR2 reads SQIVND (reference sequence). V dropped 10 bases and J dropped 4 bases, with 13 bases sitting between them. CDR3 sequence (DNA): TGTGCCACGTCGGGACGTCTCTATGGCTACACCTTC. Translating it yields CATSGRLYGYTF.

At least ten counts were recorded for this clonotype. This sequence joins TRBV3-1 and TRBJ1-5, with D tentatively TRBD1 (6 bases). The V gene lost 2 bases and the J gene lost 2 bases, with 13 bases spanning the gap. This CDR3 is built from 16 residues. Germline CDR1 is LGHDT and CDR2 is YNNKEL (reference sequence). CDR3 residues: CASSQNDRLGNQPQHF. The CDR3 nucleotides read TGTGCCAGCAGCCAAAATGACAGGTTGGGCAATCAGCCCCAGCATTTT.

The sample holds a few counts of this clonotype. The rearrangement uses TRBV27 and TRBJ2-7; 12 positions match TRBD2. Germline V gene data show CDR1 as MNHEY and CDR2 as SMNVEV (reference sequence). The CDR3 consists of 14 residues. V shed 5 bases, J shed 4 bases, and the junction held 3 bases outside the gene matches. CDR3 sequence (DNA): TGTGCCAGCAGTCAGACTAGCGGGAGTTACGAGCAGTACTTC. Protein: CASSQTSGSYEQYF.

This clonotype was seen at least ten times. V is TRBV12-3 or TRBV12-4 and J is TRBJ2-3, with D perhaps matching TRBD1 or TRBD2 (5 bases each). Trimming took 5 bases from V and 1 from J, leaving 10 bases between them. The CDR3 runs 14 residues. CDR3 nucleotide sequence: TGTGCCAGCAGTAGGGACGGTCGCACAGATACGCAGTATTTT. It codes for CASSRDGRTDTQYF.

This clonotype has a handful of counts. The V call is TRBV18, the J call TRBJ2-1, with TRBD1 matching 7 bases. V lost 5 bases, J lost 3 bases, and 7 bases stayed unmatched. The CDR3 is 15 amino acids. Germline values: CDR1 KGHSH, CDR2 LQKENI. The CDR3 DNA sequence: TGTGCCAGCTCAGATCCGGGACAGCACTACAATGAGCAGTTCTTC. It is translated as CASSDPGQHYNEQFF.

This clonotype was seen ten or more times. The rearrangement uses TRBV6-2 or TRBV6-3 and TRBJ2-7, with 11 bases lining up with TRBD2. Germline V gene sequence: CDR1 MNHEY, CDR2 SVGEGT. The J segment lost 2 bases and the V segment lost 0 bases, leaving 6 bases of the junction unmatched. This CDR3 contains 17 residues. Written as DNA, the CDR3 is TGTGCCAGCAGTTACTCCCGGCTAGCGGGGGGACCCTACGAGCAGTACTTC. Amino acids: CASSYSRLAGGPYEQYF.

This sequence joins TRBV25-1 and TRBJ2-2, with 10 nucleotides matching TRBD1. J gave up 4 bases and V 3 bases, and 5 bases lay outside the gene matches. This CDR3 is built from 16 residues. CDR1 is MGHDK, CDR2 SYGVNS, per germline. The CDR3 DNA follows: TGTGCCAGCAGTGACGCCGGGACAGGGGCCACCGGGGAGCTGTTTTTT. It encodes CASSDAGTGATGELFF.

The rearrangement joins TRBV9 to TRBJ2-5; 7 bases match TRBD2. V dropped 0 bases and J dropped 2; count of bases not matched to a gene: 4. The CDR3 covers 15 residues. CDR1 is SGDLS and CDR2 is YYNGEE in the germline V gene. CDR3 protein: CASSVGLAEQETQYF. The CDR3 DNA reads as TGTGCCAGCAGCGTAGGGCTAGCGGAGCAAGAGACCCAGTACTTC.

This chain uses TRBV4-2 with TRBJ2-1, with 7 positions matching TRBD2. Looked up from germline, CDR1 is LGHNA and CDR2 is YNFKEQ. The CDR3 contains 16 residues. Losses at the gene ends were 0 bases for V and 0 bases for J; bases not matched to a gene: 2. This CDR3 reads CASSQEGGSSYNEQFF. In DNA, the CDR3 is TGTGCCAGCAGCCAAGAGGGCGGGAGCTCCTACAATGAGCAGTTCTTC.

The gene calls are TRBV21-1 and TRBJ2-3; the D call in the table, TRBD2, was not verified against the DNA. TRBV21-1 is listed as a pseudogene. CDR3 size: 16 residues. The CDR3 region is CASSIRTSGGTDTQYF. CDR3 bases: TGTGCCAGCAGCATACGGACTAGCGGGGGGACAGATACGCAGTATTTT.

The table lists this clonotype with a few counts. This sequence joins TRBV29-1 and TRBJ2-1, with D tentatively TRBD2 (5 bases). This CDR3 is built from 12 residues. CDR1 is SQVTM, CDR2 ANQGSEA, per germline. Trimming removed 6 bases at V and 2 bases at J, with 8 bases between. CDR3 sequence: CSVTTTYNEQFF. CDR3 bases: TGCAGCGTGACTACCACCTACAATGAGCAGTTCTTC.